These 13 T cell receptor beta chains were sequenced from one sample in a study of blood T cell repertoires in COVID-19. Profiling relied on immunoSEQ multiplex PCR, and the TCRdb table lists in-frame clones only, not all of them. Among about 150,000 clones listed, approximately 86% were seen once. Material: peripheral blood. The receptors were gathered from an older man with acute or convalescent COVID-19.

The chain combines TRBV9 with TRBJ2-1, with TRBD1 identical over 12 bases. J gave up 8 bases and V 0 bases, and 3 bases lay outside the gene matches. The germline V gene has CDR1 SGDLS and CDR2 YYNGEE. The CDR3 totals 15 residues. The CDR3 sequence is CASSVEGQGADEQFF. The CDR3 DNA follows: TGTGCCAGCAGCGTAGAGGGACAGGGGGCCGATGAGCAGTTCTTC.

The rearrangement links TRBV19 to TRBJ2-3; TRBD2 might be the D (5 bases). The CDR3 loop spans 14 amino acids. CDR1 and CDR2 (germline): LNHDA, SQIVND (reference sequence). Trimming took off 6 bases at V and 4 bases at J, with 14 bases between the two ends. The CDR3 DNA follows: TGTGCCAGTAGGGCTAGGGCGGAGGCAGATACGCAGTATTTT. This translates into CASRARAEADTQYF.

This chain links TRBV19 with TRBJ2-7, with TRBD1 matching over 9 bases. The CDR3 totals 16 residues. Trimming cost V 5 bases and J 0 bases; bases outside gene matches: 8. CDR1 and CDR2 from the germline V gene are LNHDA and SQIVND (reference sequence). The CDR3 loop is CASSAGTGPSSYEQYF. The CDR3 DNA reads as TGTGCCAGTAGTGCGGGGACAGGGCCTAGCTCCTACGAGCAGTACTTC.

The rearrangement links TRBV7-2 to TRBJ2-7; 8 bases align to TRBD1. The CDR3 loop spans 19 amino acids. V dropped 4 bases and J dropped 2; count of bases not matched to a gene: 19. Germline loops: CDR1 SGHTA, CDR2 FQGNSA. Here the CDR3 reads CASSSTRLMDREETYEQYF. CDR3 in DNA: TGTGCCAGCAGCTCCACTAGGCTTATGGACAGGGAGGAAACCTACGAGCAGTACTTC.

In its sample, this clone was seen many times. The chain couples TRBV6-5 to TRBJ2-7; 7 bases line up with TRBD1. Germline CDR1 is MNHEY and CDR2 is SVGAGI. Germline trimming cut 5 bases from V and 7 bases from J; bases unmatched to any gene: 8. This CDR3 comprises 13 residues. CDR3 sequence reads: CASSLVQGYEQYF. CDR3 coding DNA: TGTGCCAGCAGTCTTGTACAGGGGTATGAGCAGTACTTC.

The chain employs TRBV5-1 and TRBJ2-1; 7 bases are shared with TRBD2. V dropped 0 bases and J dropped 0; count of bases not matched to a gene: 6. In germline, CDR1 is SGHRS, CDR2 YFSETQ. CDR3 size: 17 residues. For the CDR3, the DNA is TGCGCCAGCAGCTTGGAAACAGCGGGGAGCTCCTACAATGAGCAGTTCTTC. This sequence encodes CASSLETAGSSYNEQFF.

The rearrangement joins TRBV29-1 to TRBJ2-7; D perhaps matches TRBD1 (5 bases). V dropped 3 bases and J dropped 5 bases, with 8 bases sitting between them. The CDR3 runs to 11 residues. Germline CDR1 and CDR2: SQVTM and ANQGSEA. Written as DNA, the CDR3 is TGCAGCGTTGATTGGGGCGACGAGCAGTACTTC. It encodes CSVDWGDEQYF.

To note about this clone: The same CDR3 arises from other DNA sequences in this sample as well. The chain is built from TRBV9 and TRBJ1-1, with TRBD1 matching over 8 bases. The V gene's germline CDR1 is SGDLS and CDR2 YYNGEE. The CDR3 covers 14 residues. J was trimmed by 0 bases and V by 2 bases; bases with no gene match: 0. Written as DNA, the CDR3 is TGTGCCAGCAGCGTGGGACAGGTGAACACTGAAGCTTTCTTT. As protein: CASSVGQVNTEAFF. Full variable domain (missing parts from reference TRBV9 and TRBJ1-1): DSGVTQTPKHLITATGQRVTLRCSPRSGDLSVYWYQQSLDQGLQFLIQYYNGEERAKGNILERFSAQQFPDLHSELNLSSLELGDSALYFCASSVGQVNTEAFFGQGTRLTVV.

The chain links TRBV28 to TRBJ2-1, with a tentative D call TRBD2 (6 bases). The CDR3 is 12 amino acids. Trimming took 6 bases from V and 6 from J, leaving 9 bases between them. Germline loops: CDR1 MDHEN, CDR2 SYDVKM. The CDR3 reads CASSGSVNEQFF. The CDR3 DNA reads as TGTGCCAGCAGCGGGAGTGTCAATGAGCAGTTCTTC.

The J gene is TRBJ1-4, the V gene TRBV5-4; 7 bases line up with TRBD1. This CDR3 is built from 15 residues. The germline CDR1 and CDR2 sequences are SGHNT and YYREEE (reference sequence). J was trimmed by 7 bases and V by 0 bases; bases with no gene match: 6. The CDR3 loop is CASSLDPGGTEKLFF. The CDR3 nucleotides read TGTGCCAGCAGCTTGGACCCAGGGGGGACTGAAAAACTGTTTTTT.

CDR3 protein: CASSLDNYSYEQYF. The CDR3 DNA reads as TGTGCCAGCTCTTTGGACAATTACTCCTACGAGCAGTACTTC. This chain connects TRBV18 to TRBJ2-7, with a tentative D call TRBD1 (5 bases). The V gene's germline CDR1 is KGHSH and CDR2 LQKENI. The CDR3 consists of 14 residues. V was shortened by 6 bases and J by 0 bases, with 12 bases between the two germline ends.

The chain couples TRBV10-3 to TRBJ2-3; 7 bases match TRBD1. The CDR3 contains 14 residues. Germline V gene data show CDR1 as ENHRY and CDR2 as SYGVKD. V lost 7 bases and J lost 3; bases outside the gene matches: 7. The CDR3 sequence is CAITGTGVTDTQYF. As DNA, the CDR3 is TGTGCCATCACGGGAACAGGGGTGACAGATACGCAGTATTTT.

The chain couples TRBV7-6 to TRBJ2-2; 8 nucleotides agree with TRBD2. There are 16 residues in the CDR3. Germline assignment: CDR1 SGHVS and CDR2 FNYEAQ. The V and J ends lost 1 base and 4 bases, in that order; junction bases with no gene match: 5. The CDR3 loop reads CASSLVGLAGTGELFF. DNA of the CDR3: TGTGCCAGCAGCTTAGTGGGGCTAGCGGGCACCGGGGAGCTGTTTTTT.